Presented here are 5 T cell receptor beta chains from one specimen sequenced in a study of T cell clonotyping in hematopoietic cell transplantation. Here immunoSEQ multiplex PCR was the method, and the copy in TCRdb shows in-frame clones only, minus some. The sample lists more than 6,500 clones, 90% to 95% occurring once. Sequences were derived from peripheral blood mononuclear cells, sampled 30 days after allogeneic stem cell transplant. These receptors were obtained from a male patient between 60 and 69 years old who had an allogeneic stem cell transplant from an unrelated donor, so T cells may come from the graft donor. Some clones in this sample may be carry-over from other donors' samples.

The V and J genes are TRBV28 and TRBJ2-7; D may be TRBD1 (5 bases). The V gene lost 2 bases and the J gene lost 2 bases, with 10 bases spanning the gap. The CDR3 has 14 residues. Per the germline V gene, CDR1 is MDHEN and CDR2 is SYDVKM. The CDR3 DNA reads TGTGCCAGCAGTTTAGGGGCATCGACCTACGAGCAGTACTTC. It codes for CASSLGASTYEQYF.

This chain joins TRBV27 and TRBJ2-1; 8 nucleotides line up with TRBD2. CDR1 is MNHEY, CDR2 SMNVEV, per germline (reference sequence). The CDR3 sequence is 13 residues long. The ends lost 6 bases at V and 10 bases at J; junction bases unmatched: 8. The CDR3 reads CASSSTSAGEQFF. In DNA, the CDR3 is TGTGCCAGCAGCTCGACTAGCGCGGGGGAGCAGTTCTTC.

The rearrangement uses TRBV7-6 and TRBJ2-1; no clear D. In germline, CDR1 is SGHVS, CDR2 FNYEAQ. This CDR3 spans 17 amino acids. The germline V and J ends were trimmed by 0 bases and 0 bases, with 12 bases remaining between them. CDR3 sequence reads: CASSLAWAPTSYNEQFF. The CDR3 DNA is TGTGCCAGCAGCTTAGCATGGGCCCCGACCTCCTACAATGAGCAGTTCTTC. The full variable domain, with the rest looked up from reference TRBV7-6 and TRBJ2-1, is GAGVSQSPRYKVTKRGQDVALRCDPISGHVSLYWYRQALGQGPEFLTYFNYEAQQDKSGLPNDRFSAERPEGSISTLTIQRTEQRDSAMYRCASSLAWAPTSYNEQFFGPGTRLTVL.

V usage is TRBV5-4 and J usage is TRBJ1-5; D remains unclear. V lost 0 bases and J lost 7, with 5 bases in between. Germline V gives CDR1 SGHNT, CDR2 YYREEE (reference sequence). The CDR3 covers 12 residues. The CDR3 coding sequence is TGTGCCAGCAGCTTGGTGGGGCAGCCCCAGCATTTT. It translates to CASSLVGQPQHF.

In DNA form, the CDR3 reads TGTGCCAGCAGCTTAGGAGGGTTTCGGCAGCCCCAGCATTTT. It specifies CASSLGGFRQPQHF. V usage is TRBV7-9 and J usage is TRBJ1-5; D remains unclear. V lost 1 base and J 7 bases, leaving 11 bases between the germline ends. Germline CDR1 SEHNR, CDR2 FQNEAQ (reference sequence). There are 14 residues in the CDR3.